This T cell receptor (beta chain) was captured in a study of cytomegalovirus exposure and HLA in healthy donors (dated by TCRdb to 2016 to 2017). A note on the overall study: An earlier analysis of about 560 of the donors reported over 250 Gb of sequence data and around 120 million unique TCR beta sequences obtained from 180 million or so T cells. HLA typing covered class I and class II loci at four-digit resolution. The T cell repertoires of some 670 subjects were profiled by immunosequencing and related to cytomegalovirus serostatus. Rather than drawing on any new phenotypic data, the later analysis identified candidate immune exposures from TCR beta sequences and the way those sequences occurred across donors. Every discovery cohort repertoire had been produced on one sequencing platform. A later analysis re-analyzed previously published TCR beta repertoires from approximately 700 donors and added high-resolution HLA genotyping to study TCR occurrence patterns. Of the approximately 400 genotyped donors, approximately 83% fell in the genetic ancestry cluster associated with self-reported Caucasian donors. Alongside the repertoire data, information on donor age, sex, ethnicity and CMV serostatus was compiled. Among 350 to 400 genotyped donors of the cohort, an average of about 240,000 unique TCR beta nucleotide sequences were sequenced per donor, 15% to 20% of them non-productive. A later genetic analysis took genome-wide SNP genotypes for about 55% of the 666 donors and used that subset as a discovery cohort. Roughly 5 DR-DQ haplotypes were treated as single units for association and clustering because of strong linkage in the cohort. The number of typed donors differed by locus: about 629-630 for A, B, C, DRB1 and DQB1; 500 to 550 for DQA1; 606 for DPA1; and 400 to 480 for DPB1. Around 330 gigabases of sequencing data and roughly 80 million unique TCR sequences made up an early release that covered some 640 HLA-typed donors. High-throughput TCR immunosequencing, statistical association of individual TCRs with disease status, and machine learning were combined to predict cytomegalovirus infection status. A separate validation cohort of roughly 120 different subjects was used in addition to the roughly 700-subject first cohort. The study was designed to test whether signatures of past pathogen exposure could be identified by cataloging public T cell receptors. To decide whether each TCR beta V gene segment behaved as functional or pseudogenic, an earlier analysis of some 600 of the donors relied on high-throughput TCR beta sequencing.

The full study reports these points: While some public TCRs were present in many individuals, most TCR sequences turned up only very rarely across donors. In an earlier analysis of approximately 590 of the donors, most TCR beta V segments were observed in productive rearrangements about 87% or about 30% of the time, broadly matching IMGT annotations. Because counts were too low, about 18 rarely observed V segments, including chromosome 9 orphons, were excluded from the earlier analysis of 587 of the donors. In this cohort, only TCR beta chains were sequenced, and detectable features were limited by the absence of alpha or paired-chain data. The only immune exposure information available for the cohort was CMV serostatus. The authors suggested that the approach could potentially be extended to other disease states and immunological phenotypes. A later genetic analysis associated a missense DCLRE1C variant with V-gene and J-gene trimming of TCR beta chains, and an independent cohort replicated the association. Most CMV-associated TCR beta chains appeared to be HLA-restricted in a later analysis, and the HLA associations seemed to be driven largely by CMV exposure. Correlated functional status among segregating V segments might reflect linkage disequilibrium, but an unknown experimental factor could not be ruled out. In a later analysis, HLA-associated TCR beta chains were found to be more clonally expanded and to have lower generation probabilities than equally common non-associated chains. In vitro tests confirmed that a few of the cytomegalovirus-associated TCR beta chains recognize cytomegalovirus antigens. When HLA alleles, especially DR and DQ, strongly co-occurred, attributing TCR associations to individual alleles was difficult. A group of highly shared sequence variants was considered likely to be a technical artifact of the sequencing pipeline. Because HLA typing was unavailable for some donors at each locus, only the typed subset was used in association tests. A further reported finding was that TCR beta sequences accurately predicted the HLA-A and HLA-B alleles for most subjects in the first cohort. In a later analysis, TCR association rates were found to vary across HLA loci, with the most associated TCRs seen for DRB1 alleles and the fewest for HLA-C alleles. In the study, 150 to 200 TCR beta chains were listed as associated with cytomegalovirus. Compared with the 666-donor mean, donors in an Asian-associated ancestry cluster had fewer N-insertions in productive TCRs, according to a later genetic analysis. Sequencing depth was assumed to be roughly uniform across donors in the presence/absence analyses, though that assumption may not hold. Several of the top co-occurrence clusters appeared to be linked to parvovirus B19, influenza, CMV and Epstein-Barr virus, according to a later analysis. The classifier was reported to diagnose cytomegalovirus status with high specificity and sensitivity in both the original cohort and the validation cohort. Some IMGT-functional V segments, including TRBV6-2 and TRBV6-3, could not be told apart with the 87-base-pair reads, so those segments were excluded. A later analysis associated 16,951 TCR beta sequences with specific HLA alleles at a false discovery rate of 0.05.

V sheds 3 bases and J sheds 0 bases, leaving 5 bases between their ends. The CDR3 holds 13 amino acids from the cysteine to the phenylalanine. CDR3 DNA only is kept here, 39 bases in frame from base 1. CDR1 and CDR2 are drawn from the germline V gene: MDHEN, SYDVKM. With respect to this clone: Its antigen target is currently unknown.

Library preparation was by the immunoSEQ multiplex PCR assay. The multiplex PCR relied on a mix of 60 forward primers for TCR Vbeta segments and 13 reverse primers for TCR Jbeta segments. The CDR3 region of rearranged TCR beta genes was amplified from genomic DNA by a multiplex PCR assay. The amplified TCR beta libraries were sequenced on the Illumina HiSeq System as 87-base-pair reads. From the authors' description of their analysis: A later analysis tallied tens of millions of unique TCR beta chains across the approximately 670 repertoires, and about 12 million of those chains were shared by two or more donors. Raw reads were error-corrected and collapsed into unique sequences by a nearest-neighbor algorithm in which closely related sequences were merged to remove PCR and sequencing errors. CDR3 sequences were aligned to IMGT reference sequences to assign V, D and J gene segments. For a sequence to be retained, a match of at least six nucleotides to both a V gene segment and a J gene segment was required. Rearrangements were called productive when the CDR3 lacked stop codons and stayed in frame with V and J; all others were non-productive. CDR3 was defined by IMGT convention, running from the second conserved V-encoded cysteine to the conserved J-encoded phenylalanine. The earlier analysis of about 610 of the donors excluded sequences that lacked an unambiguous match to a single V gene segment. An earlier analysis of several hundred of the donors called V segments functional above 56.7% productive rearrangements and segregating when the between-donor standard deviation exceeded 5%. A statistical classification framework was built for diagnosing cytomegalovirus status from the catalog of TCR beta chain sequences. In a later analysis, TCR nucleotide sequences were compared against IMGT/GENE-DB human TR gene sequences so that V and J genes could be assigned. The TCRdist pipeline was used in a later analysis to assign CDR3 sequences and most-parsimonious VDJ recombination scenarios. In a later analysis, every TCR beta chain was defined by the combination of its CDR3 amino acid sequence and its V-gene family, and reads without a unique V-gene family were dropped. A later analysis removed roughly 590 highly shared, low-generation-probability nucleotide sequences to deal with suspected cross-contamination and a sequencing artifact. In a later analysis, a clonal expansion index was calculated for each public chain from normalized within-repertoire ranks of inferred template counts. In a later analysis, generation probabilities were computed using a VDJ recombination model fitted to out-of-frame rearrangements, and the results were checked against IGoR. A later analysis scored TCR-TCR, TCR-HLA and TCR-CMV co-occurrence with hypergeometric tests, applying a repertoire-size bias correction to TCR pairs. A later analysis estimated false discovery rates by permuting HLA or CMV assignments 20 times. In a later analysis, co-occurring TCRs were grouped using DBSCAN, with TCRdist sequence similarity added in when clustering inside HLA-allele-positive subsets. For co-occurrence clustering, repertoires with fewer than 30,000 or more than 120,000 public chains were excluded, along with five repertoires with anomalous nucleotide sharing. TCRdb stores this immuneACCESS table with in-frame sequences only. Part of the clones is absent; in the studies checked, under half of the shortfall reflects unresolved V genes, and no reason is known for the rest. The V and J calls and the clone size are those of that table, but D and trimming were determined from the DNA. This sample's listing comprises about 74,000 clones. The ten largest clonotypes hold roughly 8% of the sample.

In total, 500 to 700 healthy bone marrow donors made up the cohort. At the time of sampling, all cohort members were nominally healthy, though unrecorded immune exposures were likely present. The donor was CMV seropositive and belonged to the group of some 290 seropositive cohort members. A peripheral blood sample was collected from each donor, and TCR beta sequencing was performed on peripheral blood mononuclear cells. The Qiagen DNeasy Blood Extraction Kit was used to extract genomic DNA from the blood cell samples. Here the chain combines TRBV28 and TRBJ1-2; the D gene assignment is ambiguous. This receptor was identified in a female donor in good health and CMV-seropositive. The sequencing input was PBMCs. Here is the DNA: TGTGCCAGCAGTTTCACAGCTAACTATGGCTACACCTTC. Its protein product is CASSFTANYGYTF.